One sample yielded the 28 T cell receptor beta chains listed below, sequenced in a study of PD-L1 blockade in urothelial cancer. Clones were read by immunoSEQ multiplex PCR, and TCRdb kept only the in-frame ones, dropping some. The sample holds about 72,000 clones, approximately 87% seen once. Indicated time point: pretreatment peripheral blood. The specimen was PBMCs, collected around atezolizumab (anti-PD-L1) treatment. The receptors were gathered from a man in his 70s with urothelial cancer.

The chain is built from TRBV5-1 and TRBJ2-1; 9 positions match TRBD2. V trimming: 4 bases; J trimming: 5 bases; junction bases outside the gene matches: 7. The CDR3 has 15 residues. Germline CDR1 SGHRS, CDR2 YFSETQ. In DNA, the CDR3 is TGCGCCAGCAGCCGACCGTGGACTAGCGACAATGAGCAGTTCTTC. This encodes CASSRPWTSDNEQFF.

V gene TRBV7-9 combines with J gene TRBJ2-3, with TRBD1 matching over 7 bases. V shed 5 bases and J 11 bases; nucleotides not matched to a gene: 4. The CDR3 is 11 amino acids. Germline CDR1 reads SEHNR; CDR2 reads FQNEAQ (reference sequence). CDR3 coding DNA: TGTGCCAGCAGCCGGGACAGACGGCAGTATTTT. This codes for CASSRDRRQYF.

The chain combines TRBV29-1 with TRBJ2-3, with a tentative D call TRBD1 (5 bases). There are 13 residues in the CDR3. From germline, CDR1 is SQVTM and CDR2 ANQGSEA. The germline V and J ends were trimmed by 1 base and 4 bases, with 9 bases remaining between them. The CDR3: CSVEATDPDTQYF. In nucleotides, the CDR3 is TGCAGCGTTGAAGCGACAGATCCAGATACGCAGTATTTT.

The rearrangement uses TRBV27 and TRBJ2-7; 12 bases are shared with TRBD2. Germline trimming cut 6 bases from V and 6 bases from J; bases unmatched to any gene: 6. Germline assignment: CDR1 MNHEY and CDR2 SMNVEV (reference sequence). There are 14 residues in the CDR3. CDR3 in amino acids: CASRGGTSGFEQYF. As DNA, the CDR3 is TGTGCCAGCAGGGGTGGGACTAGCGGGTTCGAGCAGTACTTC.

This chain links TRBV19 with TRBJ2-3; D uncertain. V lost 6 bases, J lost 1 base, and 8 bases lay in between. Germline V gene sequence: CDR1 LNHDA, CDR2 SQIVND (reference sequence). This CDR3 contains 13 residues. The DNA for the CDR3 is TGTGCCAGTAGGCTGCCAGGCACAGATACGCAGTATTTT. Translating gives CASRLPGTDTQYF.

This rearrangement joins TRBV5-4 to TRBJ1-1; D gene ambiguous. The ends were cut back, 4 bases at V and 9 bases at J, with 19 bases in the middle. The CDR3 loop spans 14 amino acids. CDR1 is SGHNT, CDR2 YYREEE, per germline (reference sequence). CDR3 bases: TGTGCCAGCAGCCCGCCGGGATCCAATTATCAAGCTTTCTTT. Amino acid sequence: CASSPPGSNYQAFF.

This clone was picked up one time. The CDR3 reads CASSPLSVWNYGYTF. Written as DNA, the CDR3 is TGTGCCAGCTCACCACTGTCGGTTTGGAACTATGGCTACACCTTC. The V and J genes are TRBV18 and TRBJ1-2; D uncertain. Germline V CDR1 and CDR2: KGHSH, LQKENI. The CDR3 loop spans 15 amino acids. V gave up 1 base and J gave up 2 bases, with 11 bases separating them.

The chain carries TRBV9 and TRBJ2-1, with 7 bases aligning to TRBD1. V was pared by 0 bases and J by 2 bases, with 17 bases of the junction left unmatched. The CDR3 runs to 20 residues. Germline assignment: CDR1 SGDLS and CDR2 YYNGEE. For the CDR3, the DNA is TGTGCCAGCAGCGTAGTCCCCTACCCTAAGACGGGGACAGCCTACAATGAGCAGTTCTTC. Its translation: CASSVVPYPKTGTAYNEQFF.

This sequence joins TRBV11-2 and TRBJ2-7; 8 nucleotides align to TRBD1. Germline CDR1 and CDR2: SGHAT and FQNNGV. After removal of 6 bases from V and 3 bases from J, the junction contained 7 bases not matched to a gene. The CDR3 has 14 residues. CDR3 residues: CASRPGTGFYEQYF. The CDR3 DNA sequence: TGTGCCAGCAGGCCCGGGACAGGCTTCTACGAGCAGTACTTC.

CDR3 bases: TGTGCCAGCAGTTCAGCGGGGGGGTCCGGTGAGCAGTACTTC. This gives the protein CASSSAGGSGEQYF. The rearrangement links TRBV27 to TRBJ2-7; 10 nucleotides align to TRBD2. V lost 4 bases and J lost 7; bases outside the gene matches: 7. Germline V gives CDR1 MNHEY, CDR2 SMNVEV (reference sequence). The CDR3 totals 14 residues.

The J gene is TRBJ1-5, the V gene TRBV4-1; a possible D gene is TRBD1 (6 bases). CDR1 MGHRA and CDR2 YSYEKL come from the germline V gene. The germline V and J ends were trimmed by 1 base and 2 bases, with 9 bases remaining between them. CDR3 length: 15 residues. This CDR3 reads CASSQVPGGNQPQHF. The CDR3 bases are TGCGCCAGCAGCCAAGTCCCAGGGGGCAATCAGCCCCAGCATTTT.

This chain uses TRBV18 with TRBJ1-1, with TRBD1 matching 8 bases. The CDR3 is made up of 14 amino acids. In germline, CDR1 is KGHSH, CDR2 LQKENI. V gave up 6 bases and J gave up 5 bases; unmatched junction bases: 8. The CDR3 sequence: CASSFGQGGTEAFF. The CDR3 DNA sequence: TGTGCCAGCTCGTTCGGACAGGGCGGGACTGAAGCTTTCTTT. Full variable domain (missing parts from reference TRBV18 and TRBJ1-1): NAGVMQNPRHLVRRRGQEARLRCSPMKGHSHVYWYRQLPEEGLKFMVYLQKENIIDESGMPKERFSAEFPKEGPSILRIQQVVRGDSAAYFCASSFGQGGTEAFFGQGTRLTVV.

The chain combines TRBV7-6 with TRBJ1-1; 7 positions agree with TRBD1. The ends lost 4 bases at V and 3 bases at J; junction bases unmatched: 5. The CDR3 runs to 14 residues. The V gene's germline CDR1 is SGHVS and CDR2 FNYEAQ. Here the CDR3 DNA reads TGTGCCAGCAGCTCTGTGCAGGGGGACACTGAAGCTTTCTTT. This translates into CASSSVQGDTEAFF.

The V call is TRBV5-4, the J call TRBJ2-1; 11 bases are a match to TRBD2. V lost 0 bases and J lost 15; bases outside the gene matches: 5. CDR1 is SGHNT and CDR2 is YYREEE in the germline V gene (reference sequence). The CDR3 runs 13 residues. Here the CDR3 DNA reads TGTGCCAGCAGCTTGGAACTAGCGGGAGATTTGTTCTTC. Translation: CASSLELAGDLFF. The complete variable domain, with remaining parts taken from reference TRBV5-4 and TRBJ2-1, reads ETGVTQSPTHLIKTRGQQVTLRCSSQSGHNTVSWYQQALGQGPQFIFQYYREEENGRGNFPPRFSGLQFPNYSSELNVNALELDDSALYLCASSLELAGDLFFGPGTRLTVL.

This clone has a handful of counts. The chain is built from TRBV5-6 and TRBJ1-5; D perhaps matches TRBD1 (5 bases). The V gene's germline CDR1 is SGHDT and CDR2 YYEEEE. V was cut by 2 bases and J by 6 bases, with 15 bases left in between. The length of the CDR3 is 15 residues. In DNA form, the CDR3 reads TGTGCCAGCAGCTTTGGCGCAGGGTTGACTCAGCCCCAGCATTTT. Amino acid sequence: CASSFGAGLTQPQHF. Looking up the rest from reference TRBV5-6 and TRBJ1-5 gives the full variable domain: DAGVTQSPTHLIKTRGQQVTLRCSPKSGHDTVSWYQQALGQGPQFIFQYYEEEERQRGNFPDRFSGHQFPNYSSELNVNALLLGDSALYLCASSFGAGLTQPQHFGDGTRLSIL.

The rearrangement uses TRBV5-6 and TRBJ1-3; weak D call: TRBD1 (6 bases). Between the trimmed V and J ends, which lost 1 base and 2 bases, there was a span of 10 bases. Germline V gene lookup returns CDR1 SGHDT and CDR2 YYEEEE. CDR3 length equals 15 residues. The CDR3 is CASSLNRAAGNTIYF. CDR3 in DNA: TGTGCCAGCAGCTTGAACAGGGCGGCTGGAAACACCATATATTTT.

The CDR3 nucleotides are TGTGCCAGCAGTGAATGGAAGGGGACTGAAGCTTTCTTT. This gives the protein CASSEWKGTEAFF. The chain recombines TRBV25-1 with TRBJ1-1, with TRBD1 as a possible D gene (5 bases). Per the germline V gene, CDR1 is MGHDK and CDR2 is SYGVNS. Trimming cost V 1 base and J 5 bases, with 8 bases left between them. The CDR3 consists of 13 residues.

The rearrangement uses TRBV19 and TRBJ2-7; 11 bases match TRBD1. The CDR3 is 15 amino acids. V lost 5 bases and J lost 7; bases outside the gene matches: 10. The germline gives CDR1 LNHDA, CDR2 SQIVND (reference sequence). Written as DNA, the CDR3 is TGTGCCAGTAGTCCCCGGACAGGGGGCGCCGGGGAGCAGTACTTC. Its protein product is CASSPRTGGAGEQYF.

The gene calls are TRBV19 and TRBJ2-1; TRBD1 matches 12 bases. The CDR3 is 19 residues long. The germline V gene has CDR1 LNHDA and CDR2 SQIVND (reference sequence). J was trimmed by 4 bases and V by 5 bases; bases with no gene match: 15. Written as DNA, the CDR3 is TGTGCCAGTAGTCCCTTCGCCCGGGACAGGGGGCAAAGATACAATGAGCAGTTCTTC. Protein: CASSPFARDRGQRYNEQFF.

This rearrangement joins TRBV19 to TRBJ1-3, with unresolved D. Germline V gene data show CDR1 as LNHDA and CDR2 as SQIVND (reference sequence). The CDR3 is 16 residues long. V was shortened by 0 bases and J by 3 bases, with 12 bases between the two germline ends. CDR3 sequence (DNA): TGTGCCAGTAGTATAGATCCGGGAGTGCTTGGAAACACCATATATTTT. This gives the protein CASSIDPGVLGNTIYF.

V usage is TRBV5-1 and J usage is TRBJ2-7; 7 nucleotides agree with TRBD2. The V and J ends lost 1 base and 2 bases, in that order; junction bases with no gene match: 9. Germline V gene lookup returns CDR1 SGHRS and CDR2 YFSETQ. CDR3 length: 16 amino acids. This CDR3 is CASSLQGRAGAYEQYF. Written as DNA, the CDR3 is TGCGCCAGCAGCTTGCAAGGAAGGGCGGGAGCCTACGAGCAGTACTTC. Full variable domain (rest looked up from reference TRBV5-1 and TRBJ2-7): KAGVTQTPRYLIKTRGQQVTLSCSPISGHRSVSWYQQTPGQGLQFLFEYFSETQRNKGNFPGRFSGRQFSNSRSEMNVSTLELGDSALYLCASSLQGRAGAYEQYFGPGTRLTVT.

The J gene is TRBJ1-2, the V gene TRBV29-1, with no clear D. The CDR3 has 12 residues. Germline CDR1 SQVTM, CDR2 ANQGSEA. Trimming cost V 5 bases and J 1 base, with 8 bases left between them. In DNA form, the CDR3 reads TGCAGCGTTCCCCCAGATAACTATGGCTACACCTTC. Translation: CSVPPDNYGYTF.

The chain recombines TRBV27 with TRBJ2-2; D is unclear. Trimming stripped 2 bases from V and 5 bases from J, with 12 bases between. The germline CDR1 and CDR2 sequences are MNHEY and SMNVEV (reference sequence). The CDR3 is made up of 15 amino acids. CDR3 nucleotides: TGTGCCAGCAGTTTACAGCTACACGGGACCGGGGAGCTGTTTTTT. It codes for CASSLQLHGTGELFF.

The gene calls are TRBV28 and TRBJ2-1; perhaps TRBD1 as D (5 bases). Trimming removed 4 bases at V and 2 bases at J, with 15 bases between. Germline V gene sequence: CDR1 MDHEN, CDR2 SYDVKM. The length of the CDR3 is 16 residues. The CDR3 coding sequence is TGTGCCAGCAGTTCCCACCGGCAGGGCACCTACAATGAGCAGTTCTTC. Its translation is CASSSHRQGTYNEQFF.

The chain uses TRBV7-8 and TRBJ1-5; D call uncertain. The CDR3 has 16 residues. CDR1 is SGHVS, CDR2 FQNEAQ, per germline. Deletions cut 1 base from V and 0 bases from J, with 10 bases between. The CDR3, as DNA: TGTGCCAGCAGCTTAGATGGCAAGTATAGCAATCAGCCCCAGCATTTT. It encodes CASSLDGKYSNQPQHF.

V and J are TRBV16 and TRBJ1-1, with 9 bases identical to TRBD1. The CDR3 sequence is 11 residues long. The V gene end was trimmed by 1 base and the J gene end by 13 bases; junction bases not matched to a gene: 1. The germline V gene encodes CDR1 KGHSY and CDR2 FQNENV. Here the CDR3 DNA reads TGTGCCAGCAGCCAATTGACAGGGGGTTTCTTT. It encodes CASSQLTGGFF.

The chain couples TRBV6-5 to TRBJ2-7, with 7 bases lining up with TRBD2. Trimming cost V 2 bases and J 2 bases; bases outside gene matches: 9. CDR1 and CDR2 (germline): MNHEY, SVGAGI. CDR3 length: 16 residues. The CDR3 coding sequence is TGTGCCAGCAGTTACAGCGGGGTAGCCCTAACCTACGAGCAGTACTTC. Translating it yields CASSYSGVALTYEQYF.

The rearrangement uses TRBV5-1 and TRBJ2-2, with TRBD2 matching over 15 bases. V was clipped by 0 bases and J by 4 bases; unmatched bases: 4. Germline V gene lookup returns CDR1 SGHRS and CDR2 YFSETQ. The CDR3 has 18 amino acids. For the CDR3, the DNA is TGCGCCAGCAGCTTGGAGGGACTAGCGGGAGGAAGCACCGGGGAGCTGTTTTTT. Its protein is CASSLEGLAGGSTGELFF. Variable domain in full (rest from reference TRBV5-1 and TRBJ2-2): KAGVTQTPRYLIKTRGQQVTLSCSPISGHRSVSWYQQTPGQGLQFLFEYFSETQRNKGNFPGRFSGRQFSNSRSEMNVSTLELGDSALYLCASSLEGLAGGSTGELFFGEGSRLTVL.